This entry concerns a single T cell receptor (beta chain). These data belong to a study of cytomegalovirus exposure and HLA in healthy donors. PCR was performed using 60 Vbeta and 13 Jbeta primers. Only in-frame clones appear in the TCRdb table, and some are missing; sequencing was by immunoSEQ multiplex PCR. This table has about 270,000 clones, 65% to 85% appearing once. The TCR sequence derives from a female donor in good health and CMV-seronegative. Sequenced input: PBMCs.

CDR3 region: CASSPGTGGGSGANVLTF. The CDR3 bases are TGTGCCAGCTCACCAGGGACAGGGGGCGGCTCTGGGGCCAACGTCCTGACTTTC. V usage is TRBV18 and J usage is TRBJ2-6, with 12 nucleotides matching TRBD1. After removal of 2 bases from V and 0 bases from J, the junction contained 2 bases not matched to a gene. In germline, CDR1 is KGHSH, CDR2 LQKENI. The CDR3 contains 18 residues.